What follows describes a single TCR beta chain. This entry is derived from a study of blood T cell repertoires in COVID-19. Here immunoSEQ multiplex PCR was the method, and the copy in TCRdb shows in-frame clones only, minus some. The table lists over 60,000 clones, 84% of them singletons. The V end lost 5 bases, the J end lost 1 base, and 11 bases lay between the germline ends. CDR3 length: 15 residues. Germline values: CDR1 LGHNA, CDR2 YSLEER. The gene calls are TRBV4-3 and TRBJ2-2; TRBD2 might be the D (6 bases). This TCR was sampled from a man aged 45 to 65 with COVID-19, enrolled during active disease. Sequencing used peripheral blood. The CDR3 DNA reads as TGCGCCAGCAGCGTCCGGGACTTGAACACCGGGGAGCTGTTTTTT. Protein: CASSVRDLNTGELFF.